This T cell receptor beta chain was captured in a study of T cells in Graves' hyperthyroidism and ophthalmopathy. RNA transcripts were the template for amplifying TCR beta CDR3 regions. The TCR CDR3 was amplified in a first-round RT-PCR using the HTBI primer set. TCRdb passed the multiplex PCR reads through MiXCR, listing each CDR3 protein once. Of around 200,000 distinct CDR3 sequences detected, around 18% appear once; the ten largest clones hold approximately 40%. The CDR3 extends over 16 amino acids. Trimming at V came to 4 bases and at J to 3 bases, leaving 7 bases not matched to a gene. CDR1 is SGHKS, CDR2 YYEKEE, per germline (reference sequence). Newly diagnosed hyperthyroidism patients aged 18 to 65 years had disease lasting under 2 months.

The chain has TRBV5-5 and TRBJ2-2, with 9 bases matching TRBD1. The sequencing sample was made of blood. The clonotype was recovered from a man aged 40-55 years with Graves' hyperthyroidism. CDR3 residues: CASSPGQGMDTGELFF. CDR3 bases: TGTGCCAGCAGCCCTGGACAGGGGATGGACACCGGGGAGCTGTTTTTT.